A selection of T cell receptor beta chains follows, all from one sample in a study of beta chain features in type 1 diabetes. Clones were read by immunoSEQ multiplex PCR, and TCRdb kept only the in-frame ones, dropping some. The sample consists of about 99,000 clones, over 25% of them appearing once. The sequencing input was central memory CD4+ T cells from blood. Every receptor here comes from a woman under 30 with type 1 diabetes. Both conserved end residues are part of each CDR3. D genes are given only for firm matches. Clone size is stated in some rows and not others, as once, few, many or a class when expanded.

size	V	J	D	CDR3	DNA
few	TRBV20-1	TRBJ2-5	NA	CSATPETQYF	TGCAGTGCTACCCCTGAGACCCAGTACTTC
few	TRBV5-1	TRBJ1-1	NA	CASSLSGPGRANTEAFF	TGCGCCAGCAGCTTGTCCGGCCCGGGCAGGGCGAACACTGAAGCTTTCTTT
NA	TRBV27	TRBJ2-1	NA	CASRIKPDWQAEQFF	TGTGCCAGCAGAATAAAACCGGACTGGCAGGCTGAGCAGTTCTTC
NA	TRBV19	TRBJ2-7	NA	CASSMGAAAYEQYF	TGTGCCAGCAGTATGGGGGCGGCGGCCTACGAGCAGTACTTC
NA	TRBV28	TRBJ1-5	TRBD1	CASSPYAQGGQPQHF	TGTGCCAGCAGTCCATACGCCCAGGGGGGACAGCCCCAGCATTTT
NA	TRBV5-4	TRBJ2-1	TRBD1	CASSLRQGLNEQFF	TGTGCCAGCAGCTTAAGACAGGGGTTAAATGAGCAGTTCTTC
few	TRBV4-1	TRBJ2-1	NA	CASSQATGERSSYNEQFF	TGCGCCAGCAGCCAAGCCACCGGGGAGAGGTCCTCATACAATGAGCAGTTCTTC
NA	TRBV11-2	TRBJ2-3	NA	CASSLGRAGSASTTDTQYF	TGTGCCAGCAGCTTAGGTCGGGCGGGATCAGCTTCTACCACAGATACGCAGTATTTT
NA	TRBV2	TRBJ1-2	NA	CASLAQARVGYGYTF	TGTGCCAGCCTGGCCCAGGCCAGGGTGGGCTATGGCTACACCTTC
NA	TRBV29-1	TRBJ2-5	TRBD2	CSVAYGTKGPQYF	TGCAGCGTTGCTTATGGGACTAAGGGTCCCCAGTACTTC
NA	TRBV9	TRBJ2-5	NA	CASSFSGTQETQYF	TGTGCCAGCAGCTTTAGCGGAACTCAAGAGACCCAGTACTTC
NA	TRBV28	TRBJ2-7	NA	CATSVTAAYEQYF	TGTGCTACTTCGGTGACAGCAGCCTACGAGCAGTACTTC
NA	TRBV28	TRBJ1-1	NA	CASSIPVLMNTEAFF	TGTGCCAGCAGTATTCCAGTCCTCATGAACACTGAAGCTTTCTTT
NA	TRBV19	TRBJ1-5	TRBD1	CASSPQGQEDQPQHF	TGTGCCAGTAGTCCCCAGGGACAGGAAGATCAGCCCCAGCATTTT
few	TRBV6-5	TRBJ1-2	TRBD1	CASTTGADYGYTF	TGTGCCAGCACGACAGGGGCGGACTATGGCTACACCTTC
NA	TRBV6-1	TRBJ1-1	TRBD1	CASIPPGQGDTEAFF	TGTGCCAGCATTCCACCGGGACAGGGAGACACTGAAGCTTTCTTT
few	TRBV30	TRBJ2-3	TRBD1	CAWSVGDRDEDTQYF	TGTGCCTGGAGTGTAGGGGACAGGGATGAAGATACGCAGTATTTT
NA	TRBV18	TRBJ2-3	TRBD1	CASSPRQGLGGTQYF	TGTGCCAGCTCACCACGACAGGGCCTCGGAGGTACGCAGTATTTT
many	TRBV19	TRBJ1-5	TRBD1	CASSYTGEMSNQPQHF	TGTGCCAGTAGTTACACAGGGGAGATGAGCAATCAGCCCCAGCATTTT
NA	TRBV5-1	TRBJ2-3	NA	CASSLFGEGTDTQYF	TGCGCCAGCAGCTTGTTCGGGGAAGGCACAGATACGCAGTATTTT
few	TRBV6-6	TRBJ2-1	NA	CASSYRVNEQFF	TGTGCCAGCAGTTATCGAGTCAATGAGCAGTTCTTC
few	TRBV18	TRBJ2-7	TRBD2	CASSPTSGVLYEQYF	TGTGCCAGCTCGCCGACTAGCGGAGTACTTTACGAGCAGTACTTC
few	TRBV30	TRBJ2-1	TRBD2	CAWSAAGSPYNEQFF	TGTGCCTGGAGCGCAGCGGGGTCTCCCTACAATGAGCAGTTCTTC
once	TRBV19	TRBJ2-1	TRBD2	CASSFPSGSGNEQFF	TGTGCCAGTAGTTTTCCTAGCGGGAGTGGGAATGAGCAGTTCTTC
few	TRBV7-9	TRBJ2-3	TRBD2	CASSLVGLAGSAARGAQYF	TGTGCCAGCAGCTTAGTGGGACTAGCGGGATCCGCTGCAAGGGGAGCGCAGTATTTT
NA	TRBV5-1	TRBJ2-1	NA	CASSLDIGGTRGNEQFF	TGCGCCAGCAGCTTGGACATTGGCGGGACCCGTGGAAATGAGCAGTTCTTC
NA	TRBV18	TRBJ1-4	NA	CASSLNREKLFF	TGTGCCAGCTCACTAAACAGGGAAAAACTGTTTTTT
NA	TRBV7-8	TRBJ2-6	NA	CASSLIQSPAGANVLTF	TGTGCCAGCAGCTTAATCCAGTCCCCCGCTGGGGCCAACGTCCTGACTTTC
few	TRBV15	TRBJ1-2	NA	CATSRPGAGQTNYGYTF	TGTGCCACCAGCAGACCAGGGGCCGGACAGACCAACTATGGCTACACCTTC
NA	TRBV5-1	TRBJ2-7	NA	CASSPGGQHEQYF	TGCGCCAGCAGCCCCGGAGGGCAGCACGAGCAGTACTTC
NA	TRBV18	TRBJ2-1	TRBD1	CASSSQQGNEQFF	TGTGCCAGCTCATCACAACAGGGGAATGAGCAGTTCTTC
few	TRBV9	TRBJ1-3	TRBD1	CASSVGAGGSGNTIYF	TGTGCCAGCAGCGTAGGTGCAGGGGGCTCTGGAAACACCATATATTTT
NA	TRBV6-1	TRBJ2-1	NA	CASRQAQGQYNEQFF	TGTGCCAGCAGGCAAGCTCAGGGTCAATACAATGAGCAGTTCTTC
few	TRBV25-1	TRBJ1-5	NA	CASRDSRSNQPQHF	TGTGCCAGCAGGGACAGCCGTAGCAATCAGCCCCAGCATTTT
few	TRBV6-5	TRBJ1-5	NA	CASSPPNQPQHF	TGTGCCAGCAGCCCTCCTAATCAGCCCCAGCATTTT
few	TRBV29-1	TRBJ2-3	TRBD2	CSVEDRGRSTDTQYF	TGCAGCGTTGAAGATCGCGGGAGAAGCACAGATACGCAGTATTTT
once	TRBV6-5	TRBJ2-1	TRBD2	CASRAGTSGSSGQFF	TGTGCCAGCAGAGCCGGGACTAGCGGGAGTTCGGGGCAGTTCTTC
few	TRBV5-6	TRBJ2-5	TRBD1	CASSFFDGTGLDPQYF	TGTGCCAGCAGCTTTTTTGATGGGACAGGGTTAGATCCCCAGTACTTC
few	TRBV29-1	TRBJ1-2	NA	CSVGEGSVSYGYTF	TGCAGCGTTGGGGAGGGCTCCGTCTCTTATGGCTACACCTTC
few	TRBV6-1	TRBJ1-5	NA	CASRANSNQPQHF	TGTGCCAGCAGAGCGAATAGCAATCAGCCCCAGCATTTT
NA	TRBV9	TRBJ2-6	NA	CASSVEGRGSGANVLTF	TGTGCCAGCAGCGTAGAGGGCAGGGGTTCTGGGGCCAACGTCCTGACTTTC
few	TRBV18	TRBJ1-2	NA	CASSPQGVEDGYTF	TGTGCCAGCTCACCGCAAGGGGTGGAAGATGGCTACACCTTC
few	TRBV14	TRBJ2-1	NA	CASSQGLGLGYNEQFF	TGTGCCAGCAGCCAAGGATTGGGACTGGGCTACAATGAGCAGTTCTTC
few	TRBV2	TRBJ1-4	NA	CASTDGGDFEKLFF	TGTGCCAGCACGGATGGGGGCGATTTTGAAAAACTGTTTTTT
NA	TRBV6-5	TRBJ1-1	NA	CASSYRVNTEAFF	TGTGCCAGCAGCTACCGGGTGAACACTGAAGCTTTCTTT
NA	TRBV2	TRBJ1-5	TRBD1	CASSRGSNQPQHF	TGTGCCAGCTCCAGGGGGAGCAATCAGCCCCAGCATTTT